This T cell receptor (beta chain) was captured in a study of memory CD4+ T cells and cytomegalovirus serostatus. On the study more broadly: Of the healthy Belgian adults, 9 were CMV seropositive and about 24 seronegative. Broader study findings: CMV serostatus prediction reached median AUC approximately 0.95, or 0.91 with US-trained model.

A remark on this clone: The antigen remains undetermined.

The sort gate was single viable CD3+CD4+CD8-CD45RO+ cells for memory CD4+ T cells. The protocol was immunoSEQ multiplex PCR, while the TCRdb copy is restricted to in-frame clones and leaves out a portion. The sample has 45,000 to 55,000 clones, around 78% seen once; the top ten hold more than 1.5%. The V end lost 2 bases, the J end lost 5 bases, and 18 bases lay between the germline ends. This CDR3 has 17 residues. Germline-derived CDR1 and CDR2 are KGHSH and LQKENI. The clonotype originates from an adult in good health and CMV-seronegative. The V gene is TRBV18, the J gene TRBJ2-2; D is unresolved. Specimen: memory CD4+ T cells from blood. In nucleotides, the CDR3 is TGTGCCAGCTCACCAAGGGTACAAAATATCGGGACCGGGGAGCTGTTTTTT. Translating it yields CASSPRVQNIGTGELFF.